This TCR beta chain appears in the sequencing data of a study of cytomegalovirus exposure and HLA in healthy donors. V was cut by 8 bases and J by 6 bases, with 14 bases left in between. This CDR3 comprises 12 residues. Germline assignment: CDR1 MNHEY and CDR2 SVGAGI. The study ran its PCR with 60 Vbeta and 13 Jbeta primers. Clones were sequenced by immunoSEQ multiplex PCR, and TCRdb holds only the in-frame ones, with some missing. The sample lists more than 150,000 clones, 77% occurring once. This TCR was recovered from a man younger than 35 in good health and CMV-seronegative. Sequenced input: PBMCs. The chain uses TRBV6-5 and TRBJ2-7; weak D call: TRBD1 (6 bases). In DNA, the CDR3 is TGTGCCAGCCGTGACAGGCGCCGCGAGCAGTACTTC. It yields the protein CASRDRRREQYF.